Sequencing of this T cell receptor (beta chain) was carried out in a study of T cell responses to AZD1222 COVID-19 vaccine. General study results and limits: Sampling captured repertoires only after the peak T cell response. Recipients of AZD1222 seropositive at baseline numbered only 6 or 7.

Profiling relied on immunoSEQ multiplex PCR, and the TCRdb table lists in-frame clones only, not all of them. The sample records 130,000 to 150,000 clones, roughly nine tenths being singletons. Note on this clone: Its antigen is unidentified.

CDR1 and CDR2 from the germline V gene are SGHRS and YFSETQ. V shed 4 bases and J 9 bases; nucleotides not matched to a gene: 11. The CDR3 is 16 residues long. The sequence derives from an adult in good health. This specimen was peripheral blood, taken on day 0 of AZD1222 vaccination. This chain joins TRBV5-1 and TRBJ1-6; TRBD1 matches 9 bases. The CDR3 region has the DNA TGCGCCAGCAGCCCGCGAACCGGGGACAGGGTTTCACCCCTCCACTTT. This sequence encodes CASSPRTGDRVSPLHF.